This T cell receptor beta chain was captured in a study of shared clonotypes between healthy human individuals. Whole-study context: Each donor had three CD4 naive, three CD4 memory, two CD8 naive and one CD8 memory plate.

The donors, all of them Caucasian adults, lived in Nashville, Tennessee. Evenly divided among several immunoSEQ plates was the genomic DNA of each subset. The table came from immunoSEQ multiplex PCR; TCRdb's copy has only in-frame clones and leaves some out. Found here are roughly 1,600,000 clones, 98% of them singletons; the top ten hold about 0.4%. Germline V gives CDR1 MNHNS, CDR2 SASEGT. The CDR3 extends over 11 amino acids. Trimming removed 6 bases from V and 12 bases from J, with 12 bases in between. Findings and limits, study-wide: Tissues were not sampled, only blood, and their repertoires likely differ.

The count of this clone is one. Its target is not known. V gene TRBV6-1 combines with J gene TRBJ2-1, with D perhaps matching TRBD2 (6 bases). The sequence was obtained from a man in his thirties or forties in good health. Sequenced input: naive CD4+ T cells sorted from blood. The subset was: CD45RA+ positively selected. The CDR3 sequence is CASRVGTRQFF. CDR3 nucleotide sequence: TGTGCCAGCAGAGTCGGGACTCGGCAGTTCTTC.